This TCR beta chain appears in the sequencing data of a study of T cell repertoires in cytomegalovirus infection. TCRdb analysed the reads with MiXCR anew, one entry per CDR3 protein. The sample includes around 800,000 distinct CDR3 sequences, 30% to 35% of them seen just once. With regard to this clonotype: Its specificity is unknown. The junction shows a germline mismatch at one end, possibly a read error.

Germline CDR1 SGHTA, CDR2 FQGTGA. CDR3 length: 16 amino acids. The V and J genes are TRBV7-3 and TRBJ1-3, with D maybe TRBD1 (6 bases). The source is a human donor in good health (CMV status not recorded). Some clones in this sample may be carry-over from other donors' samples. Sequencing used cultured CD8+ T cells from PBMCs, obtained from culture after CMV antigen stimulation. The CDR3 reads CANSPWGAPRGNTIYF. DNA for the CDR3: TGTGCCAACAGCCCCTGGGGGGCACCGAGGGGAAACACCATATATTTT. Supplemented by reference TRBV7-3 and TRBJ1-3, the full variable domain reads GAGVSQTPSNKVTEKGKYVELRCDPISGHTALYWYRQSLGQGPEFLIYFQGTGAADDSGLPNDRFFAVRPEGSVSTLKIQRTERGDSAVYLCANSPWGAPRGNTIYFGEGSWLTVV.